This TCR beta chain was observed in a study of early T cells in non-severe SARS-CoV-2 infection. Study in general: Sequencing was performed on bulk RNA from unsorted whole blood, leaving chains unpaired.

Many counts were recorded for this clonotype. The antigen is not known. V lost 6 bases and J lost 2, with 10 bases in between. Germline V lookup: CDR1 KGHSH, CDR2 LQKENI. The CDR3 is 13 residues long. Regarding the study as a whole: Matching with VDJdb favored anti-spike CD8 responses (missing private and CD4 specificities).

Individual cDNA molecules each received unique molecular identifiers attached to them. One entry per CDR3 protein, called by TCRdb with MiXCR from the 5' RACE reads. The table lists roughly 27,000 distinct CDR3 sequences, roughly a tenth of them singletons. Material: whole blood. The chain couples TRBV18 to TRBJ1-1, with a tentative D call TRBD1 (6 bases). This clonotype was sampled from an adult who was a healthcare worker with PCR-confirmed SARS-CoV-2 infection or an uninfected control (not recorded which). The CDR3 here is CASSEGENTEAFF. For the CDR3, the DNA is TGTGCCAGCTCGGAGGGGGAAAACACTGAAGCTTTCTTT.